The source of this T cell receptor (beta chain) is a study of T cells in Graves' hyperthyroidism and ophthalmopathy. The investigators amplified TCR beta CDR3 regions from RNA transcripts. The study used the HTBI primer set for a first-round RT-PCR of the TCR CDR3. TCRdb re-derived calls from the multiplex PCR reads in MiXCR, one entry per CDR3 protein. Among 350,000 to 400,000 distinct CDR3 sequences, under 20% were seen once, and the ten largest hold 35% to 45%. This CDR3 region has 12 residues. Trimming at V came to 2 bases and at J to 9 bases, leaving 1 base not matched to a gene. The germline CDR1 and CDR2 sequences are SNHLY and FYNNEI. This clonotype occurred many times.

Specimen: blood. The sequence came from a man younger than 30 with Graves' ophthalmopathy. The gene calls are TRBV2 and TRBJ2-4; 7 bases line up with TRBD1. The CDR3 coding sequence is TGTGCCAGCAGTGAATCAGGGGGCATTCAGTACTTC. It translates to CASSESGGIQYF.